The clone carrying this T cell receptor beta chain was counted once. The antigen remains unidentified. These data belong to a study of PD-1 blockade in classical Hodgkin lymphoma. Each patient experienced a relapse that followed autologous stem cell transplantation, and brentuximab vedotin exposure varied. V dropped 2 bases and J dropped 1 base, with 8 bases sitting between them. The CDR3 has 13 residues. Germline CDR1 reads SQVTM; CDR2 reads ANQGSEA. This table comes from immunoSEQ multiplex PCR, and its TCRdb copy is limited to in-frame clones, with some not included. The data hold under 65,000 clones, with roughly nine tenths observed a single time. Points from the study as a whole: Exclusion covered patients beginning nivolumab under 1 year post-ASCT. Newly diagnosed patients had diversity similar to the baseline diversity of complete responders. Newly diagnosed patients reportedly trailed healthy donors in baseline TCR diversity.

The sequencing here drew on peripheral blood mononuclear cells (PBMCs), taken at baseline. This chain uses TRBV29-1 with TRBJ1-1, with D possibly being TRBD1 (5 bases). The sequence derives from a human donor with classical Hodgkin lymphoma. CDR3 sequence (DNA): TGCAGCGTTGAAAACGGGGGGAACACTGAAGCTTTCTTT. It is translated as CSVENGGNTEAFF.